The TCR beta chain under discussion was sequenced for a study of glioma-infiltrating T cells listed by TCRdb under 2016. General notes on the study: Low-grade gliomas were represented by WHO grade II oligodendrogliomas or astrocytomas, and glioblastomas were represented by WHO grade IV tumors that were sampled at initial rather than recurrent diagnosis. Before surgery, glioma patients were given dexamethasone for six or fewer days. Sequencing of TCR alpha- and beta-chain repertoires was performed on glioma tissue, on non-neoplastic brain tissue, and on matched peripheral blood mononuclear cells. The sequencing target for blood libraries was roughly 4.5- to 11-fold coverage of about a million peripheral T cells. Each tissue-infiltrating repertoire was compared with the same patient's peripheral blood repertoire to measure divergence between tissue and blood T-cell populations. The paired cohort was made up of three low-grade glioma patients, about 8 primary glioblastoma patients and three non-glioma patients who contributed non-neoplastic brain tissue.

The iRepertoire nested amplicon-rescue multiplex PCR (arm-PCR) platform was used to amplify TCR alpha and beta CDR3 regions from RNA. One-step reverse transcription and amplification used about 90-450 ng of tissue mRNA or PBMC total RNA as input. Following bead purification, Illumina adapters were added through a secondary multiplex PCR, and the libraries were then gel-purified between 200 and 400 bp. Internal 6-nucleotide barcodes were carried by the libraries and were used for demultiplexing. Libraries were sequenced on an Illumina MiSeq with 2x220 or 2x250 nucleotide paired-end reads. The published analysis was carried out like this. Paired reads were merged with FLASH 1.2.11 and aligned to the GRCh37 human genome with BWA-MEM before extracting TRA and TRB reads. An IMGT-derived reference of cassette sequences and CDR3 motifs, with pseudogenes included, was used for V and J assignment. Three-frame translation of reads was performed, and productive CDR3s were defined as those with a C...FGXG motif and no stop codons. A clonotype was defined as a unique combination of a V-J cassette pair and a CDR3 amino acid sequence. Reads were filtered by Hamming distance, thresholded by each sample's sequence error rate in mapped regions. The raw public reads went through TCRdb reprocessing: fastp at Q25, MiXCR clone calling, in-frame beta chains kept. Entries that share a CDR3 protein sequence are merged under the most common genes and DNA. TCRdb, not the authors, supplied the V and J calls. The sample table contains around 350,000 distinct CDR3 sequences; only one count was recorded for 41% of them. In total, the top ten clones hold 12% of the sample.

Immediately after resection, surgical brain or tumor specimens were cryofrozen in liquid nitrogen, and peripheral blood cells were collected at the same time. The sample holds many counts of this clonotype. Its antigen remains undetermined. Per-base qualities were not stored, and no clone one base away is much larger. Study-wide findings and limitations: Very few CDR3 sequences were found to be shared between tissue and blood, and this scarcity was attributed to high CDR3 diversity and limited sampling. The group comparisons were based on small numbers of patients: three non-neoplastic, three low-grade glioma and seven to nine glioblastoma patients. In non-neoplastic patients, VJ-independent divergence between tissue and blood fell below expectation, whereas in all gliomas, and especially in low-grade gliomas, the divergence rose above expectation. Patients with low tissue-blood divergence were marked by a signature set of shared blood CDR3 motifs, and this signature set was depleted in highly divergent patients.

From the cysteine up to the phenylalanine, the CDR3 has a length of 16 residues. Only CDR3 DNA is held: 48 bases, read in frame from base 1. Unmatched junction bases come to 7, with V trimmed by 5 bases and J by 4 bases. Per the germline V gene (reference sequence), MNHEY is the CDR1 and SMNVEV is the CDR2. The rearranged segments are TRBV27 and TRBJ2-2, and 10 junction bases match TRBD1. The sequence came from a human donor with low-grade glioma or glioblastoma, undergoing nonglioma brain surgery, or in good health (not recorded which). Sequenced input: glioma tissue, nonneoplastic brain tissue, or PBMCs (not recorded which). The CDR3 loop reads CASSPRDRGGTGELFF. The sequenced DNA: TGTGCCAGCAGTCCACGGGACAGGGGAGGCACCGGGGAGCTGTTTTTT.